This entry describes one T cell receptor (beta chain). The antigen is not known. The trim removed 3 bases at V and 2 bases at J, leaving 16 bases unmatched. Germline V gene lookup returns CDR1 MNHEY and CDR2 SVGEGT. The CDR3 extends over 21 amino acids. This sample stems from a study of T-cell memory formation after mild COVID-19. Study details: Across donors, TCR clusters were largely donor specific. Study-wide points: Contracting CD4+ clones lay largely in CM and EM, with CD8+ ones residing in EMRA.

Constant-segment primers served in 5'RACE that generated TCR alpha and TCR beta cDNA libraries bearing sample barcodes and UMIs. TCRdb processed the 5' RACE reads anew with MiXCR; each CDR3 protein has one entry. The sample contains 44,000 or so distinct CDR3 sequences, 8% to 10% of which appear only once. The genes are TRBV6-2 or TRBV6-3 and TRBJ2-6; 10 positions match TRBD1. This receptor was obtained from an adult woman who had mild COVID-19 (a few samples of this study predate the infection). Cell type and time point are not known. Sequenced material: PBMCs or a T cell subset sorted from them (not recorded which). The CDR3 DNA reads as TGTGCCAGCAGTTATCCGAGGCGGTCCGGGACAGGGGTCGCTGGGGCCAACGTCCTGACTTTC. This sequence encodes CASSYPRRSGTGVAGANVLTF.